The 12 T cell receptor beta chains given below trace back to one sample, sequenced in a study of CD8+ T cells in alopecia areata. It was cDNA, reverse transcribed from extracted RNA, that served as the sequencing template. Profiling relied on immunoSEQ multiplex PCR, and the TCRdb table lists in-frame clones only, not all of them. The top ten clones hold 11% to 15% of a sample with 150,000 to 200,000 clones, approximately 62% of them seen once. Treatment indicated: oral pan-JAK inhibitor, 5-10 mg twice daily. The source material was CD4+ T cells sorted from blood, sampled at week 24, from a patient treated with tofacitinib. These receptors were taken from a human donor with alopecia areata.

The J gene is TRBJ2-1, the V gene TRBV29-1; 13 bases fit TRBD2. This CDR3 is built from 15 residues. Per the germline V gene, CDR1 is SQVTM and CDR2 is ANQGSEA. V shed 6 bases, J shed 10 bases, and the junction held 12 bases outside the gene matches. In nucleotides, the CDR3 is TGCAGCGTCGCCCGCGGGACTAGCGGGGCAGGGGAGCAGTTCTTC. It encodes CSVARGTSGAGEQFF.

A few counts support this clone. V usage is TRBV7-2 and J usage is TRBJ2-1, with D possibly TRBD1 on 6 matching bases. V was pared by 1 base and J by 7 bases, with 14 bases between. Per germline, CDR1 SGHTA and CDR2 FQGNSA. This CDR3 contains 15 residues. For the CDR3, the DNA is TGTGCCAGCAGCTTAGTCCCCCACAGGGATAATGAGCAGTTCTTC. Protein: CASSLVPHRDNEQFF. Full variable domain (remainder filled in from reference TRBV7-2 and TRBJ2-1): GAGVSQSPSNKVTEKGKDVELRCDPISGHTALYWYRQSLGQGLEFLIYFQGNSAPDKSGLPSDRFSAERTGGSVSTLTIQRTQQEDSAVYLCASSLVPHRDNEQFFGPGTRLTVL.

The rearrangement joins TRBV29-1 to TRBJ2-3; 8 bases are a match to TRBD1. Germline values: CDR1 SQVTM, CDR2 ANQGSEA. The CDR3 runs to 14 residues. J was trimmed by 2 bases and V by 4 bases; bases with no gene match: 5. Here the CDR3 DNA reads TGCAGCGTTGGACAGGGGACCGCCACAGATACGCAGTATTTT. Translated, it gives CSVGQGTATDTQYF.

The chain couples TRBV29-1 to TRBJ2-2; D gene uncertain. This CDR3 is built from 13 residues. Trimming took 5 bases from V and 1 from J, leaving 8 bases between them. Germline lookup yields CDR1 SQVTM and CDR2 ANQGSEA. The CDR3 here is CSVSVGNTGELFF. The CDR3 DNA is TGCAGCGTTTCAGTTGGGAACACCGGGGAGCTGTTTTTT.

The genes are TRBV7-2 and TRBJ1-2; 9 bases map to TRBD1. With 5 bases clipped from V and 3 bases from J, the junction kept 7 bases outside the gene matches. Germline values: CDR1 SGHTA, CDR2 FQGNSA. This CDR3 region has 15 residues. CDR3 DNA sequence: TGTGCCAGCAGCCAAAGGGGACAGGGACACTATGGCTACACCTTC. The encoded protein is CASSQRGQGHYGYTF.

The V gene is TRBV30, the J gene TRBJ2-7, with D perhaps matching TRBD1 (5 bases). V gave up 0 bases and J gave up 3 bases, with 9 bases separating them. This CDR3 is 13 amino acids long. The germline gives CDR1 GTSNPN, CDR2 SVGIG (reference sequence). For the CDR3, the DNA is TGTGCCTGGAGTGTTAAGGGGTTCTACGAGCAGTACTTC. Translating gives CAWSVKGFYEQYF.

This clone was counted between two and nine times. The chain uses TRBV7-9 and TRBJ2-7, with TRBD2 identical over 9 bases. Germline CDR1 SEHNR, CDR2 FQNEAQ (reference sequence). Trimming at V came to 6 bases and at J to 7 bases, leaving 7 bases not matched to a gene. This CDR3 region has 13 residues. The CDR3: CASRQSGGHEQYF. The CDR3 DNA sequence: TGTGCCAGCAGACAGAGCGGGGGGCATGAGCAGTACTTC.

This sequence joins TRBV30 and TRBJ2-5; D unresolved. The CDR3 length is 13 residues. The germline CDR1 and CDR2 sequences are GTSNPN and SVGIG (reference sequence). Trimming removed 0 bases from V and 4 bases from J, with 9 bases in between. The DNA of the CDR3 is TGTGCCTGGAGTGTCCCCTTCACAGAGACCCAGTACTTC. Protein product: CAWSVPFTETQYF.

The CDR3 loop reads CASSPPLASGGHEQYF. Written as DNA, the CDR3 is TGTGCCAGCTCACCACCGCTGGCTAGCGGGGGGCACGAGCAGTACTTC. The gene calls are TRBV18 and TRBJ2-7; TRBD2 matches 11 bases. Germline CDR1 KGHSH, CDR2 LQKENI. The CDR3 is made up of 16 amino acids. With 0 bases clipped from V and 5 bases from J, the junction kept 6 bases outside the gene matches.

The chain is built from TRBV11-2 and TRBJ2-1; 12 nucleotides align to TRBD2. Per germline, CDR1 SGHAT and CDR2 FQNNGV. The CDR3 has 16 amino acids. Losses at the gene ends were 5 bases for V and 3 bases for J; bases not matched to a gene: 5. In nucleotides, the CDR3 is TGTGCCAGCAGCCTTTCTAGCGGGGGGGGCTACAATGAGCAGTTCTTC. Translation: CASSLSSGGGYNEQFF.

This clone came up a few times. Written as DNA, the CDR3 is TGTGCCTGGATCCTTCGCTGGGGTGAAGCTTTCTTT. This gives the protein CAWILRWGEAFF. The V gene is TRBV30, the J gene TRBJ1-1; D is ambiguous. Germline V gene lookup returns CDR1 GTSNPN and CDR2 SVGIG (reference sequence). This CDR3 contains 12 residues. Trimming removed 4 bases at V and 7 bases at J, with 13 bases between.

This clone has only a few counts. The chain joins TRBV23-1 to TRBJ1-1; 8 nucleotides agree with TRBD1. TRBV23-1 is assigned to the ORF class and has an uncertain function. The CDR3 consists of 16 residues. The V gene end was trimmed by 3 bases and the J gene end by 1 base; junction bases not matched to a gene: 7. Here the CDR3 reads CASSQGSGQENTEAFF. The CDR3 DNA reads TGCGCCAGCAGTCAGGGATCGGGACAGGAGAACACTGAAGCTTTCTTT.